This TCR beta chain is from a study of molecular identifiers for immune sequencing clone quantification. TCRdb re-analysed the PCR reads in MiXCR, keeping a single row per CDR3 protein. The sample holds 460,000 or so distinct CDR3 sequences, roughly 24% seen once. This CDR3 region has 15 residues. Germline CDR1 SEHNR, CDR2 FQNEAQ (reference sequence). V was trimmed by 5 bases and J by 1 base, leaving 12 bases between them. This clonotype appeared many times. The source of this sequence is a human donor in good health. Some libraries in this study had Jurkat cell RNA spiked in. Sequencing was carried out using naive CD8+ T cells from blood, with Jurkat cell RNA spiked in. Regarding subset: FACS-sorted CD8+CD4-CCR7+CD45RA+ naive T cells. The chain joins TRBV7-9 to TRBJ1-5; TRBD1 is a possible D gene (5 bases). This chain's CDR3 is CASSPGFHSNQPQHF. As DNA, the CDR3 is TGTGCCAGCAGCCCAGGGTTCCACAGCAATCAGCCCCAGCATTTT.